Each of the 25 T cell receptor beta chains below was sequenced from the same sample in a study of shared clonotypes between healthy human individuals. The method was immunoSEQ multiplex PCR; TCRdb's version includes in-frame clones alone and lacks a portion of them. The data contain 1.4 million or so clones, about 98.5% of them singletons. The sequenced sample was naive CD4+ T cells sorted from blood. Subset meaning: CD45RA+ positively selected. The receptors were sampled from a man aged 25-45 years in good health.

The chain couples TRBV15 to TRBJ2-7; D is perhaps TRBD2 (5 bases). This CDR3 has 13 amino acids. The germline CDR1 and CDR2 sequences are LNHNV and YYDKDF (reference sequence). Trimming removed 1 base from V and 5 bases from J, with 9 bases in between. The CDR3 sequence is CATSRGGSDEQYF. The CDR3 region has the DNA TGTGCCACCAGCAGAGGAGGGTCGGACGAGCAGTACTTC.

The chain is built from TRBV29-1 and TRBJ2-2; D assignment may be TRBD1 or TRBD2 (7 bases each). The length of the CDR3 is 17 residues. V was trimmed by 4 bases and J by 4 bases, leaving 22 bases between them. The germline CDR1 and CDR2 sequences are SQVTM and ANQGSEA. CDR3 sequence (DNA): TGCAGCGTTGTGATGGAGGGGGCACCGGGGGGCACCGGGGAGCTGTTTTTT. It encodes CSVVMEGAPGGTGELFF.

V gene TRBV29-1 combines with J gene TRBJ2-4; the D gene is possibly TRBD2 (6 bases). Germline loops: CDR1 SQVTM, CDR2 ANQGSEA. Trimming shortened V by 6 bases and J by 6 bases, and 15 bases separated the two germline ends. The CDR3 runs to 13 residues. CDR3: CSVPLMGGNIQYF. The CDR3, as DNA: TGCAGCGTGCCCCTTATGGGGGGAAACATTCAGTACTTC.

The V and J genes are TRBV6-5 and TRBJ1-1; 7 positions agree with TRBD1. Germline lookup yields CDR1 MNHEY and CDR2 SVGAGI. The junction had 11 bases not matched to a gene; V was cut back by 7 bases and J by 6 bases. The CDR3 has 14 amino acids. CDR3 bases: TGTGCCAGCACCCCAGCCGGGACAGCGCCTGAAGCTTTCTTT. Translation gives CASTPAGTAPEAFF.

The CDR3 protein is CASSRGQADNQPQHF. CDR3 DNA sequence: TGTGCCAGCTCAAGGGGACAGGCGGACAATCAGCCCCAGCATTTT. The chain has TRBV18 and TRBJ1-5, with 8 bases identical to TRBD1. V lost 5 bases and J lost 3; bases outside the gene matches: 6. Germline lookup yields CDR1 KGHSH and CDR2 LQKENI. This CDR3 is 15 amino acids long.

The chain links TRBV6-1 to TRBJ2-7; D unresolved. Trimming took off 1 base at V and 0 bases at J, with 7 bases between the two ends. The germline gives CDR1 MNHNS, CDR2 SASEGT. The CDR3 has 14 amino acids. In nucleotides, the CDR3 is TGTGCCAGCAGTGAAGGTTGGGCCTCCTACGAGCAGTACTTC. Protein sequence: CASSEGWASYEQYF.

V usage is TRBV5-1 and J usage is TRBJ2-7; D unclear. The CDR3 covers 14 residues. Trimming pared 8 bases from V and 2 bases from J, leaving 17 bases between. In germline, CDR1 is SGHRS, CDR2 YFSETQ. In DNA, the CDR3 is TGCGCCAGTCGCGGAGCAGGACCACCCTACGAGCAGTACTTC. The encoded protein is CASRGAGPPYEQYF. Using reference TRBV5-1 and TRBJ2-7 for the parts outside the CDR3, the full variable domain is KAGVTQTPRYLIKTRGQQVTLSCSPISGHRSVSWYQQTPGQGLQFLFEYFSETQRNKGNFPGRFSGRQFSNSRSEMNVSTLELGDSALYLCASRGAGPPYEQYFGPGTRLTVT.

This clone was recorded once. V gene TRBV19 combines with J gene TRBJ1-5, with TRBD1 as a possible D gene (6 bases). The germline CDR1 and CDR2 sequences are LNHDA and SQIVND (reference sequence). Trimming took off 4 bases at V and 3 bases at J, with 10 bases between the two ends. CDR3 length: 14 residues. CDR3 sequence (DNA): TGTGCCAGTAGTAAAGACAGGTACAATCAGCCCCAGCATTTT. This codes for CASSKDRYNQPQHF.

This chain uses TRBV4-2 with TRBJ1-1; D is unclear. The V and J ends lost 0 bases and 3 bases respectively, with 8 bases between them. CDR3 length equals 14 residues. Germline-derived CDR1 and CDR2 are LGHNA and YNFKEQ. The CDR3 protein is CASSQDWTDTEAFF. Written as DNA, the CDR3 is TGTGCCAGCAGCCAAGATTGGACTGACACTGAAGCTTTCTTT.

Comments on this clone: The sample contains more than one DNA sequence encoding this CDR3. J is TRBJ1-5 and V is TRBV7-2, with unresolved D. V lost 1 base to trimming and J lost 0 bases, with 7 bases between them. This CDR3 is built from 15 residues. From germline, CDR1 is SGHTA and CDR2 FQGNSA. This chain's CDR3 is CASSLEGSSNQPQHF. As DNA, the CDR3 is TGTGCCAGCAGCTTAGAGGGAAGTAGCAATCAGCCCCAGCATTTT.

The rearrangement links TRBV19 to TRBJ1-2; TRBD1 aligns across 9 bases. Germline V lookup: CDR1 LNHDA, CDR2 SQIVND (reference sequence). This CDR3 contains 15 residues. V was clipped by 5 bases and J by 2 bases; unmatched bases: 6. The CDR3 DNA sequence: TGTGCCAGTAGTTTCTCACAGGGGGCCAACTATGGCTACACCTTC. Its protein product is CASSFSQGANYGYTF.

This chain connects TRBV29-1 to TRBJ2-1, with D perhaps given as TRBD1 or TRBD2 (6 bases each). Trimming took off 3 bases at V and 5 bases at J, with 11 bases between the two ends. This CDR3 region has 13 residues. CDR1 and CDR2 from the germline V gene are SQVTM and ANQGSEA. The DNA of the CDR3 is TGCAGCGTTGATAGGGGGGAGAACAATGAGCAGTTCTTC. It is translated as CSVDRGENNEQFF.

Points on this clone: This sample includes further DNA sequences coding for the same CDR3. The J gene is TRBJ1-5, the V gene TRBV29-1; D remains ambiguous. V gave up 5 bases and J gave up 0 bases, with 5 bases separating them. Looked up from germline, CDR1 is SQVTM and CDR2 is ANQGSEA. This CDR3 has 12 residues. The CDR3 sequence: CSVSGSNQPQHF. The CDR3 DNA reads as TGCAGCGTTAGCGGTAGCAATCAGCCCCAGCATTTT.

V and J are TRBV2 and TRBJ2-1; D is perhaps TRBD2 (7 bases). This CDR3 is 12 amino acids long. The germline gives CDR1 SNHLY, CDR2 FYNNEI. V lost 8 bases to trimming and J lost 7 bases, with 12 bases between them. In DNA, the CDR3 is TGTGCCAGCGGGGGGGCCTGGAATGAGCAGTTCTTC. It yields the protein CASGGAWNEQFF.

The rearrangement joins TRBV5-1 to TRBJ2-1; 7 bases map to TRBD2. From germline, CDR1 is SGHRS and CDR2 YFSETQ. V gave up 1 base and J gave up 5 bases; unmatched junction bases: 6. The CDR3 sequence is 15 residues long. This CDR3 reads CASSLREGLNNEQFF. For the CDR3, the DNA is TGCGCCAGCAGCTTGAGGGAGGGCCTCAACAATGAGCAGTTCTTC.

The chain uses TRBV19 and TRBJ1-1, with 7 bases fitting TRBD1. CDR3 length equals 12 residues. Germline V CDR1 and CDR2: LNHDA, SQIVND (reference sequence). V lost 6 bases to trimming and J lost 5 bases; unmatched junction nucleotides: 3. CDR3 in amino acids: CASRQGSTEAFF. The CDR3 region has the DNA TGTGCCAGTAGACAGGGGAGTACTGAAGCTTTCTTT.

The chain uses TRBV5-6 and TRBJ2-3; TRBD2 matches 12 bases. The CDR3 totals 15 residues. Germline CDR1 is SGHDT and CDR2 is YYEEEE. Unmatched junction bases numbered 7, after V lost 4 bases and J lost 7 bases. CDR3 sequence: CASSLAGGPRYTQYF. The CDR3 nucleotides read TGTGCCAGCAGCCTAGCGGGAGGGCCTCGCTATACGCAGTATTTT.

The J gene is TRBJ1-1, the V gene TRBV7-2; 9 positions match TRBD1. This CDR3 contains 16 residues. Germline assignment: CDR1 SGHTA and CDR2 FQGNSA. V trimming: 4 bases; J trimming: 1 base; junction bases outside the gene matches: 7. The CDR3 region has the DNA TGTGCCAGCAGCTCCCCCGGGACAGGGTCGAACACTGAAGCTTTCTTT. It yields the protein CASSSPGTGSNTEAFF.

This clone was counted once. At the DNA level, this CDR3 is encoded by other sequences in the same sample as well. The gene calls are TRBV5-1 and TRBJ1-5, with D perhaps matching TRBD1 (5 bases). The V end lost 4 bases, the J end lost 0 bases, and 8 bases lay between the germline ends. The CDR3 is 14 residues long. From germline, CDR1 is SGHRS and CDR2 YFSETQ. For the CDR3, the DNA is TGCGCCAGCAGCCTCGACAGTAGCAATCAGCCCCAGCATTTT. The encoded protein is CASSLDSSNQPQHF.

With regard to this clone: Distinct nucleotide sequences in the sample also encode this CDR3. This chain uses TRBV29-1 with TRBJ1-1; no clear D. The CDR3 has 13 amino acids. V lost 3 bases and J 0 bases, leaving 8 bases between the germline ends. Germline loops: CDR1 SQVTM, CDR2 ANQGSEA. The CDR3 DNA sequence: TGCAGCGTTGAGAGGCAGCTGAACACTGAAGCTTTCTTT. Its translation: CSVERQLNTEAFF.

This chain connects TRBV18 to TRBJ1-5; D not certain. In germline, CDR1 is KGHSH, CDR2 LQKENI. V was shortened by 4 bases and J by 5 bases, with 6 bases between the two germline ends. This CDR3 is built from 12 residues. The CDR3 DNA is TGTGCCAGCTCACGGGGATATCAGCCCCAGCATTTT. Residues: CASSRGYQPQHF.

The CDR3 protein is CASGGGVYNEQFF. The CDR3 nucleotides read TGTGCCAGCGGAGGGGGAGTATACAATGAGCAGTTCTTC. The chain carries TRBV5-4 and TRBJ2-1; D may match TRBD1 or TRBD2 (6 bases each). Germline V gene sequence: CDR1 SGHNT, CDR2 YYREEE (reference sequence). The CDR3 covers 13 residues. The V gene lost 7 bases and the J gene lost 4 bases, with 12 bases spanning the gap.

The chain uses TRBV28 and TRBJ1-2; D remains ambiguous. There are 15 residues in the CDR3. The germline CDR1 and CDR2 sequences are MDHEN and SYDVKM. Trimming removed 5 bases at V and 3 bases at J, with 16 bases between. The CDR3 DNA reads as TGTGCCAGCAGTGACTGGCGGGGAGAATACTATGGCTACACCTTC. The encoded protein is CASSDWRGEYYGYTF.

On this clone itself: Additional DNA sequences in this sample encode the identical CDR3. This chain joins TRBV20-1 and TRBJ2-7; tentatively, D is TRBD2 (6 bases). V lost 6 bases and J 3 bases, leaving 9 bases between the germline ends. The CDR3 length is 11 residues. CDR1 is DFQATT, CDR2 SNEGSKA, per germline (reference sequence). The CDR3 reads CSAGGNYEQYF. Here the CDR3 DNA reads TGCAGTGCCGGGGGAAACTACGAGCAGTACTTC.

This chain links TRBV11-1 with TRBJ2-1; the match to TRBD1 covers 9 bases. Germline CDR1 and CDR2: SGHAT and FQDESV (reference sequence). The CDR3 is 17 residues long. Losses at the gene ends were 3 bases for V and 0 bases for J; bases not matched to a gene: 6. The CDR3 DNA is TGTGCCAGCAGCTTCCGGGGGACAGGGAGCTCCTACAATGAGCAGTTCTTC. This sequence encodes CASSFRGTGSSYNEQFF.